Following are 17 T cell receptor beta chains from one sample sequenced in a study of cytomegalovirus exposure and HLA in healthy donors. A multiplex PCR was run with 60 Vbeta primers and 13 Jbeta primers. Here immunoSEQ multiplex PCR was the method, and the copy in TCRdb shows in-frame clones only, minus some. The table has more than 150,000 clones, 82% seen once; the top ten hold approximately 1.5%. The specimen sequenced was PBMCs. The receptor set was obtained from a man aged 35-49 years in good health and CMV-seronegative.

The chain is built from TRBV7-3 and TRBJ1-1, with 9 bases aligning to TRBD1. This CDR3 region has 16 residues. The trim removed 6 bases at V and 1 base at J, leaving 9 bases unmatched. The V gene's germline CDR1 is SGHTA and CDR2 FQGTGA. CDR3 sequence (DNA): TGTGCCAGCAGTTATTTACAGGGGGCTCGGAACACTGAAGCTTTCTTT. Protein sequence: CASSYLQGARNTEAFF.

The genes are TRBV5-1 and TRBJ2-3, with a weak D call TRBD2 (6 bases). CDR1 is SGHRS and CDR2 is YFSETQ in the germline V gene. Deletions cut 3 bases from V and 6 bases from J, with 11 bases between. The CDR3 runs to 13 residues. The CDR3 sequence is CASSWGDGDTQYF. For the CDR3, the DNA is TGCGCCAGCAGCTGGGGGGATGGGGATACGCAGTATTTT.

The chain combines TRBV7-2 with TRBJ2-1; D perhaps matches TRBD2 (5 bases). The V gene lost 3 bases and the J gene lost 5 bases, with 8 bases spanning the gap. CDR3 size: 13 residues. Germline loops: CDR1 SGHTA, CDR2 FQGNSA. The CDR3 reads CASSFFGNNEQFF. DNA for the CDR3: TGTGCCAGCAGCTTCTTCGGGAACAATGAGCAGTTCTTC.

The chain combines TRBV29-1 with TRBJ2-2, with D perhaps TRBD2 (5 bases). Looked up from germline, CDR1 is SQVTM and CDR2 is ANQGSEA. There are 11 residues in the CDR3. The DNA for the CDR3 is TGCGGGAGCAGAAACACCGGGGAGCTGTTTTTT. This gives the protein CGSRNTGELFF.

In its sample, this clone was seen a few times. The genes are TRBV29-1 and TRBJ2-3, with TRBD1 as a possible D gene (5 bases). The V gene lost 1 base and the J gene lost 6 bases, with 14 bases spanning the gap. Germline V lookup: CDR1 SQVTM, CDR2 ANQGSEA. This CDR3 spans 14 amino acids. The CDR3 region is CSVEGPGLRDTQYF. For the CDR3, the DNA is TGCAGCGTTGAAGGACCAGGGCTTCGGGATACGCAGTATTTT.

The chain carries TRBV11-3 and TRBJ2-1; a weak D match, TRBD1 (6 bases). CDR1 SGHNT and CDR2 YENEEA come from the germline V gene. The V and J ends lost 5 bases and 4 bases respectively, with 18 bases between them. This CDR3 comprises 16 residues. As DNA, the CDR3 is TGTGCCAGCAGCCCTCAACAGGGTTCAAGGTACAATGAGCAGTTCTTC. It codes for CASSPQQGSRYNEQFF.

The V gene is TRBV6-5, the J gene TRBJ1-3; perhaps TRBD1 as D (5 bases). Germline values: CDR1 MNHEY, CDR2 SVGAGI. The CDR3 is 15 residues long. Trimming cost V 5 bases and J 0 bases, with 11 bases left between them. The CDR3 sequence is CASSAQVLSGNTIYF. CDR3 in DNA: TGTGCCAGCAGTGCACAGGTTCTCTCTGGAAACACCATATATTTT.

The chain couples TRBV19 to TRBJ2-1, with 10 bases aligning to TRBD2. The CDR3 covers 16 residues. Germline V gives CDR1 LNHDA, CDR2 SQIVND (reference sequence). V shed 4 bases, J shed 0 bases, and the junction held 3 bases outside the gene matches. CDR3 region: CASSRASGGSYNEQFF. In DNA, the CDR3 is TGTGCCAGTAGTAGGGCTAGCGGGGGCTCCTACAATGAGCAGTTCTTC.

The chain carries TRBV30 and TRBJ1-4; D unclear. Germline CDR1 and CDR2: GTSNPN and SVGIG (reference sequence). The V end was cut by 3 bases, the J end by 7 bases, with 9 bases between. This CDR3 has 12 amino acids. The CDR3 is CAWSRSSEKLFF. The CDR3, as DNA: TGTGCCTGGAGCAGATCTTCTGAAAAACTGTTTTTT. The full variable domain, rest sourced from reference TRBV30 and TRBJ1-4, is SQTIHQWPATLVQPVGSPLSLECTVEGTSNPNLYWYRQAAGRGLQLLFYSVGIGQISSEVPQNLSASRPQDRQFILSSKKLLLSDSGFYLCAWSRSSEKLFFGSGTQLSVL.

CDR3 DNA sequence: TGTGCCAGCAGTTTTCTAGTAAATTCCTACGAGCAGTACTTC. This translates into CASSFLVNSYEQYF. V is TRBV28 and J is TRBJ2-7, with no clear D. The CDR3 is 14 amino acids. Germline-derived CDR1 and CDR2 are MDHEN and SYDVKM. V shed 3 bases and J shed 1 base, with 10 bases lying between them.

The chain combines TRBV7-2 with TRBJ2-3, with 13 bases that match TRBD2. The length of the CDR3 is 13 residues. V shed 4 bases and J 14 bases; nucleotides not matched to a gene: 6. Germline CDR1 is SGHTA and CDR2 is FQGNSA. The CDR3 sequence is CASSSLAGGGPYF. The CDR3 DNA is TGTGCCAGCAGCTCACTAGCGGGAGGGGGTCCGTATTTT. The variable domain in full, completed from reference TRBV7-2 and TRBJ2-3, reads GAGVSQSPSNKVTEKGKDVELRCDPISGHTALYWYRQSLGQGLEFLIYFQGNSAPDKSGLPSDRFSAERTGGSVSTLTIQRTQQEDSAVYLCASSSLAGGGPYFGPGTRLTVL.

This chain's CDR3 is CASSSQGARGQPQHF. Written as DNA, the CDR3 is TGTGCCAGCTCGTCACAGGGGGCTAGGGGTCAGCCCCAGCATTTT. The V gene is TRBV19, the J gene TRBJ1-5, with 9 bases identical to TRBD1. V shed 9 bases and J 6 bases; nucleotides not matched to a gene: 12. CDR3 length: 15 amino acids. Germline CDR1 reads LNHDA; CDR2 reads SQIVND (reference sequence).

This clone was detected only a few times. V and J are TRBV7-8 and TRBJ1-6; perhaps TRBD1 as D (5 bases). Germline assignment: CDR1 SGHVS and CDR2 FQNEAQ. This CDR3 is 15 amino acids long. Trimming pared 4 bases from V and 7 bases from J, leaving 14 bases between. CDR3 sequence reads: CASSSSRASNSPLHF. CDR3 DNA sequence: TGTGCCAGCAGCTCTTCCAGGGCAAGCAATTCACCCCTCCACTTT.

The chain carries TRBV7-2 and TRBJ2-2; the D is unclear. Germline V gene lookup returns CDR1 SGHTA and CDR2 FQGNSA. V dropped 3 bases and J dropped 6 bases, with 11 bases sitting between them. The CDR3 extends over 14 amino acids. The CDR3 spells CASSLTVSAGELFF. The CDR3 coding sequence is TGTGCCAGCAGCTTGACGGTGAGCGCCGGGGAGCTGTTTTTT.

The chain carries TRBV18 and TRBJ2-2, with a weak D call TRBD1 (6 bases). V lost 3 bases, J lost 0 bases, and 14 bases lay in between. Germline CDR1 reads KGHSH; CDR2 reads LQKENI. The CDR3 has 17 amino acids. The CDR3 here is CASSPRDIAANTGELFF. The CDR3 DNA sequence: TGTGCCAGCTCACCCCGGGACATCGCCGCGAACACCGGGGAGCTGTTTTTT.

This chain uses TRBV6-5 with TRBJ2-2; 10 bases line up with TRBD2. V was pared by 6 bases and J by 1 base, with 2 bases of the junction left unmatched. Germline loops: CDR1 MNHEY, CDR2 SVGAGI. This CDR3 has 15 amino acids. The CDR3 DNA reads TGTGCCAGCAGGATAGCGGGAGGGAACACCGGGGAGCTGTTTTTT. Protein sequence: CASRIAGGNTGELFF.

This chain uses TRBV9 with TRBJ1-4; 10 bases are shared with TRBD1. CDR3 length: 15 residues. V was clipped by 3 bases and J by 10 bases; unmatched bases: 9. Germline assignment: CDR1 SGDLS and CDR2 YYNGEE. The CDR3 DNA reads TGTGCCAGCAGCGGACAGGGGGCGAGCGGGGTAAAACTGTTTTTT. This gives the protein CASSGQGASGVKLFF.